Listed below are T cell receptor beta chains from one sample, sequenced in a study of beta chain features in type 1 diabetes. Sequencing used immunoSEQ multiplex PCR; TCRdb keeps in-frame clones, though not all of them. The table has around 360,000 clones, around 12% seen once; the top ten hold around 0.0099%. Sequencing used naive CD4+ T cells from blood. These receptor sequences come from a young woman with type 1 diabetes. CDR3s include the opening cysteine and the closing phenylalanine or tryptophan. Fields, in order: CDR3 protein, V gene, J gene.

CDR3aa: CASSLVGGLETQYF
v_gene: TRBV5-1
j_gene: TRBJ2-5

CDR3aa: CASRGGEGYTF
v_gene: TRBV9
j_gene: TRBJ1-2

CDR3aa: CASSLAAGWRGETQYF
v_gene: TRBV7-2
j_gene: TRBJ2-5

CDR3aa: CASNPTSGSYEQYF
v_gene: TRBV7-2
j_gene: TRBJ2-7

CDR3aa: CASGDGASLYGYTF
v_gene: TRBV25-1
j_gene: TRBJ1-2

CDR3aa: CASSLSQISTDTQYF
v_gene: TRBV2
j_gene: TRBJ2-3

CDR3aa: CASSMGTGHREQYF
v_gene: TRBV19
j_gene: TRBJ2-7

CDR3aa: CASSQDGGGAIYGYTF
v_gene: TRBV4-3
j_gene: TRBJ1-2

CDR3aa: CAWEPGLAGGPGEQYF
v_gene: TRBV30
j_gene: TRBJ2-7

CDR3aa: CASNPFGGAASTDTQYF
v_gene: TRBV7-8
j_gene: TRBJ2-3

CDR3aa: CASSQVYSRAGDTQYF
v_gene: TRBV4-3
j_gene: TRBJ2-3

CDR3aa: CGGGLDGYTF
v_gene: TRBV29-1
j_gene: TRBJ1-2

CDR3aa: CAWSLVGGNIQYF
v_gene: TRBV30
j_gene: TRBJ2-4

CDR3aa: CASSERRFREQYF
v_gene: TRBV27
j_gene: TRBJ2-7

CDR3aa: CASSPGDRNYSPLHF
v_gene: TRBV7-9
j_gene: TRBJ1-6

CDR3aa: CAISDQVDRVDGYTF
v_gene: TRBV10-3
j_gene: TRBJ1-2

CDR3aa: CASSIATVAEQYF
v_gene: TRBV19
j_gene: TRBJ2-7

CDR3aa: CASSAIRGALFSSYNEQFF
v_gene: TRBV27
j_gene: TRBJ2-1

CDR3aa: CSVELRFLAKNIQYF
v_gene: TRBV29-1
j_gene: TRBJ2-4

CDR3aa: CASSVTSGGYNEQFF
v_gene: TRBV19
j_gene: TRBJ2-1

CDR3aa: CASSGTSGSTDTQYF
v_gene: TRBV9
j_gene: TRBJ2-3

CDR3aa: CASSPHQGGYEQYF
v_gene: TRBV9
j_gene: TRBJ2-7

CDR3aa: CASSVRGAGYTF
v_gene: TRBV2
j_gene: TRBJ1-2

CDR3aa: CAISEYGGTSTDTQYF
v_gene: TRBV10-3
j_gene: TRBJ2-3

CDR3aa: CASSPQDPTDTEAFF
v_gene: TRBV18
j_gene: TRBJ1-1

CDR3aa: CASSVVLSYEQYF
v_gene: TRBV6-1
j_gene: TRBJ2-7

CDR3aa: CASSSDSHEQYF
v_gene: TRBV5-1
j_gene: TRBJ2-7

CDR3aa: CASSLLLDQPQHF
v_gene: TRBV28
j_gene: TRBJ1-5

CDR3aa: CASNVGLRQPQHF
v_gene: TRBV19
j_gene: TRBJ1-5

CDR3aa: CAISEGASSYEQYF
v_gene: TRBV10-3
j_gene: TRBJ2-7

CDR3aa: CSVEGQPGTQYF
v_gene: TRBV29-1
j_gene: TRBJ2-5

CDR3aa: CASSFFQGAQSPLHF
v_gene: TRBV7-2
j_gene: TRBJ1-6

CDR3aa: CASSSILFSNEQFF
v_gene: TRBV27
j_gene: TRBJ2-1